The rows below give T cell receptor beta chains drawn from one sample of a study of CD8+ T cells in alopecia areata. Some clones are missing from TCRdb's copy, which holds only in-frame ones; the method was immunoSEQ multiplex PCR. The data contain about 160,000 clones, less than 70% of them singletons. The specimen was CD4+ T cells sorted from blood, collected at week 4, from a patient treated with tofacitinib. The receptors stem from a human donor with alopecia areata. The conserved cysteine and the conserved F or W are not part of the CDR3 here.

v_gene	CDR3aa
TRBV5-8	ASSPGLAGAETQY
TRBV29-1	SVEGPGTGLYEQY
TRBV6-1	ASNPRGVPGELF
TRBV5-6	ASSPTGPYNEQF
TRBV5-6	ASLGGSSSYNEQF
TRBV2	ASGLEQGSEAF
TRBV30	AWSVSGDQPQH
TRBV30	AWSGDPSTDTQY
TRBV6-1	ASREDTKQPQH
TRBV9	ASSKRDRGSSYNEQF
TRBV30	AWGWNRNTEAF
TRBV7-2	ASSPPGQTIKLF
TRBV2	ASSDDNSPLH
TRBV15	ATSRGPQAGGTDTQY
TRBV2	ASSERQGMEQF
TRBV2	ARAGSGKEQF
TRBV30	AWSISYEQY